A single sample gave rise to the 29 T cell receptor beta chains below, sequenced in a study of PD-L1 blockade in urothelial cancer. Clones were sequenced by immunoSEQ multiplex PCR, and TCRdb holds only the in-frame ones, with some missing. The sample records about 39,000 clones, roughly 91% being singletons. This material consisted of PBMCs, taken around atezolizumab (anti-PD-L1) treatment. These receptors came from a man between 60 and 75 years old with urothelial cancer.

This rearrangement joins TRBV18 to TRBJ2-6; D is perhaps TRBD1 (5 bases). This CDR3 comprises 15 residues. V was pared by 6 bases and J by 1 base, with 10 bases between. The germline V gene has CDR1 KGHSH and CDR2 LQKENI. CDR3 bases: TGTGCCAGCTCCCAGGGTGTGTCTGGGGCCAACGTCCTGACTTTC. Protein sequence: CASSQGVSGANVLTF.

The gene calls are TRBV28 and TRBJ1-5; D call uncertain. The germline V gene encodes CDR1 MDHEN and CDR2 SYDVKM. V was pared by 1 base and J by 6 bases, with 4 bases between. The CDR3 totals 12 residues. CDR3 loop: CASSLSGQPQHF. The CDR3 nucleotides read TGTGCCAGCAGTTTATCGGGTCAGCCCCAGCATTTT.

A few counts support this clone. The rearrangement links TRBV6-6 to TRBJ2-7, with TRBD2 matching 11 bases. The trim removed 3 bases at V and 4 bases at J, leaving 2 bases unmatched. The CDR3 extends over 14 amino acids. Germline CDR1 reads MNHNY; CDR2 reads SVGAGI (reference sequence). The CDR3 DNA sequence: TGTGCCAGCAGTTATTCTAGCGGGGGGTACGAGCAGTACTTC. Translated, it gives CASSYSSGGYEQYF.

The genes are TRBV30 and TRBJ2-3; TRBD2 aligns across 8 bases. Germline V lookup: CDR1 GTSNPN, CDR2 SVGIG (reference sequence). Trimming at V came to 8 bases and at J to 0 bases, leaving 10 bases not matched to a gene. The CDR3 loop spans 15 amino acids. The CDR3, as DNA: TGTGCCGGACAAAGGAGCGGGAGAAGCACAGATACGCAGTATTTT. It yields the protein CAGQRSGRSTDTQYF.

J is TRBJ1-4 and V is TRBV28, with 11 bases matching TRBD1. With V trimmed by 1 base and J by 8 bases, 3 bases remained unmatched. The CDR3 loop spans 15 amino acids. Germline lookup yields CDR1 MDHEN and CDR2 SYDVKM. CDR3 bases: TGTGCCAGCAGTTTATCGGGACAGGGGGGAGAAAAACTGTTTTTT. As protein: CASSLSGQGGEKLFF.

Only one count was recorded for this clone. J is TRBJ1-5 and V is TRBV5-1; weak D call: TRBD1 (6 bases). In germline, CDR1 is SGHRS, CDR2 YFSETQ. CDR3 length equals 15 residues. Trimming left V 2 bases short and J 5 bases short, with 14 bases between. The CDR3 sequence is CASSLLGAADQPQHF. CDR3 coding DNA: TGCGCCAGCAGCTTATTGGGGGCTGCGGATCAGCCCCAGCATTTT.

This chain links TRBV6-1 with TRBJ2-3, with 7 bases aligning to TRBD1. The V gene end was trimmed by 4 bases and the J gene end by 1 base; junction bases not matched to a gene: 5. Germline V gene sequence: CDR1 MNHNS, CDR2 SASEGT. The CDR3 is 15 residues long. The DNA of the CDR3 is TGTGCCAGCAGTGGCCAAGGACAGGGCACAGATACGCAGTATTTT. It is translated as CASSGQGQGTDTQYF.

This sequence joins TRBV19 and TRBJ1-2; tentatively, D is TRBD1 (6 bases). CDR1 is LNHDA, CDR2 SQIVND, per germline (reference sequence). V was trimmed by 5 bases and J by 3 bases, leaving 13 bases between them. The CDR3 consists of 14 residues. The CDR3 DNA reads TGTGCCAGTAGTGGAATACAGGGCGACTATGGCTACACCTTC. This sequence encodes CASSGIQGDYGYTF.

This CDR3 reads CASSPRGRGEKLFF. CDR3 sequence (DNA): TGTGCCAGCAGTCCAAGGGGGCGCGGTGAAAAACTGTTTTTT. The V gene is TRBV6-5, the J gene TRBJ1-4, with 7 bases fitting TRBD1. CDR3 length: 14 amino acids. Germline V gene sequence: CDR1 MNHEY, CDR2 SVGAGI. V was pared by 5 bases and J by 7 bases, with 7 bases of the junction left unmatched.

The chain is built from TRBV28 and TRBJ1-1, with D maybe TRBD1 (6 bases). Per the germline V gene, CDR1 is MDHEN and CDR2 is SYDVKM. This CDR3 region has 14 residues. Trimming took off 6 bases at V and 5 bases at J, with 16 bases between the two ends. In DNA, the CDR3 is TGTGCCAGCAGACGTACAGGGTTTTGGACTGAAGCTTTCTTT. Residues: CASRRTGFWTEAFF.

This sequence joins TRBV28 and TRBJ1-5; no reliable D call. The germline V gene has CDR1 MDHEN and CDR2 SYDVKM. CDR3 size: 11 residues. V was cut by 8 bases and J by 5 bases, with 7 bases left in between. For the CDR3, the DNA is TGTGCCAGCTCTCCGGATCAGCCCCAGCATTTT. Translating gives CASSPDQPQHF.

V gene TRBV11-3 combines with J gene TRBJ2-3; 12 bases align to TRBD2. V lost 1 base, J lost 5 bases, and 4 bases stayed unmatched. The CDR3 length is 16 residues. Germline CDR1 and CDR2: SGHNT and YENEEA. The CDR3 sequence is CASSLGTSGELDTQYF. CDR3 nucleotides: TGTGCCAGCAGCTTAGGGACTAGCGGGGAGTTAGATACGCAGTATTTT.

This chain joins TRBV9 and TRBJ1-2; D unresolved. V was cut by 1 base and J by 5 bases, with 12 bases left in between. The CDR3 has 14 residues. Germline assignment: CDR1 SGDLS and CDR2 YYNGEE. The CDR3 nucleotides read TGTGCCAGCAGCGTATCGCAGGAAGTATATGGCTACACCTTC. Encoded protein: CASSVSQEVYGYTF.

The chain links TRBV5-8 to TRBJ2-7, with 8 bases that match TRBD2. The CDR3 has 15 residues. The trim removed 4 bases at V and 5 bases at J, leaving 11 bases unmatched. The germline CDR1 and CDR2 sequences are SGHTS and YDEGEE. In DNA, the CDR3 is TGTGCCAGCAGCCCACTAGCGGTACTTTGGAACGAGCAGTACTTC. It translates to CASSPLAVLWNEQYF.

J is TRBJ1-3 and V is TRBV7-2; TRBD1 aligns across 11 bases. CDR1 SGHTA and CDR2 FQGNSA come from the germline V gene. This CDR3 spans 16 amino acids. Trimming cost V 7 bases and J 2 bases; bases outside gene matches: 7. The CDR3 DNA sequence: TGTGCCAGCACCTACCCGGACAGGGGGCCTGGAAACACCATATATTTT. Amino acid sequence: CASTYPDRGPGNTIYF.

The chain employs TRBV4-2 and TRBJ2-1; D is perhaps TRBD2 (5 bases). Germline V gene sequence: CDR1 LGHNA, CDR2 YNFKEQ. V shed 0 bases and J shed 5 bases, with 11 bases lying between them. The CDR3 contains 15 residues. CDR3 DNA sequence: TGTGCCAGCAGCCAAGATCGGGGTTCCCACAATGAGCAGTTCTTC. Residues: CASSQDRGSHNEQFF.

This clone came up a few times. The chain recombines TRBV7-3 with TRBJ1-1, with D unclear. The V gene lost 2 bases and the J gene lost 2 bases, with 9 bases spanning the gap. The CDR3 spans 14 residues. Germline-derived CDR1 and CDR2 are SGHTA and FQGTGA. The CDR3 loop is CASSLGSGNTEAFF. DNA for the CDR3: TGTGCCAGCAGCTTAGGGTCGGGTAACACTGAAGCTTTCTTT.

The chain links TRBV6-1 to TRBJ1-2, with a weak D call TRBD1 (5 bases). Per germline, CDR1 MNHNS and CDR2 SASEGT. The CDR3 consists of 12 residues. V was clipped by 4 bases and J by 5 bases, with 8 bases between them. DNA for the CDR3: TGTGCCAGCAGTGTCCAGGGTTATGGCTACACCTTC. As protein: CASSVQGYGYTF.

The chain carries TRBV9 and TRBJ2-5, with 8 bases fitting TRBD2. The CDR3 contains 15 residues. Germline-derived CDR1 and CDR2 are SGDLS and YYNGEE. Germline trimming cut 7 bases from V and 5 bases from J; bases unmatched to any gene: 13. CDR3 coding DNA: TGTGCCAGCTCCACCCGTGGCGGGGGGCCCGAGACCCAGTACTTC. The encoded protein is CASSTRGGGPETQYF.

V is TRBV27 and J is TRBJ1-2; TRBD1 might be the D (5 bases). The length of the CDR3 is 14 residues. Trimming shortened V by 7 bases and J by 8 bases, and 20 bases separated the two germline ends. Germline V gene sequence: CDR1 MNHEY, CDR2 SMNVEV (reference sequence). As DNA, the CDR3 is TGTGCCAGCAAGCCGGGGGTAGGGTTCGGCGGCTACACCTTC. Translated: CASKPGVGFGGYTF.

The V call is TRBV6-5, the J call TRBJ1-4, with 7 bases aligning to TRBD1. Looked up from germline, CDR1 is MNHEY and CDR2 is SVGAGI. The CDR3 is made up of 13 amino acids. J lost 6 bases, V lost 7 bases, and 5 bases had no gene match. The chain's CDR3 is CASMGTADEKLFF. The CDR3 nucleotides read TGTGCCAGCATGGGGACAGCGGATGAAAAACTGTTTTTT.

The CDR3: CASSLVGGPQHF. CDR3 bases: TGTGCCAGCAGCTTAGTAGGGGGCCCCCAGCATTTT. V usage is TRBV7-9 and J usage is TRBJ1-5; 7 bases are shared with TRBD1. The germline gives CDR1 SEHNR, CDR2 FQNEAQ (reference sequence). This CDR3 region has 12 residues. V was clipped by 1 base and J by 10 bases; unmatched bases: 1.

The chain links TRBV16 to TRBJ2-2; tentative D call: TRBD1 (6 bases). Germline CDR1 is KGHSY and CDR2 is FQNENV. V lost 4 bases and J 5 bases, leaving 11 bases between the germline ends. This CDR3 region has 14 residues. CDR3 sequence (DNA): TGTGCCAGCAGCCCCTCAACAGGGACCGGGGAGCTGTTTTTT. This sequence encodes CASSPSTGTGELFF.

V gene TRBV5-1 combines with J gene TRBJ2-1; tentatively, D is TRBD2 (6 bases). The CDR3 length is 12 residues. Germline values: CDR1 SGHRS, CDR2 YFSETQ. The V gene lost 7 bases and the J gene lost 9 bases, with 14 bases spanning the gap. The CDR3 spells CASSTSGGEQFF. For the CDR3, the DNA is TGCGCCAGCTCCACTTCCGGGGGTGAGCAGTTCTTC.

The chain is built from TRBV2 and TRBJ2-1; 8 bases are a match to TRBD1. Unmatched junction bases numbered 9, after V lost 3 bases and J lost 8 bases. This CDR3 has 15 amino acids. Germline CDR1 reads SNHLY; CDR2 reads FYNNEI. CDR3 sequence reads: CASSESDRGIDEQFF. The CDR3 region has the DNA TGTGCCAGCAGTGAGTCCGACAGGGGAATCGATGAGCAGTTCTTC.

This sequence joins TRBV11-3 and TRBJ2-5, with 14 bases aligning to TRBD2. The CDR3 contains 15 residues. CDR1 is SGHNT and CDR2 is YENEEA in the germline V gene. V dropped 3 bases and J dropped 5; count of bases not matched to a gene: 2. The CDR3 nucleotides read TGTGCCAGCAGCTTGGGACTAGCGGGAGAGGAGACCCAGTACTTC. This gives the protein CASSLGLAGEETQYF.

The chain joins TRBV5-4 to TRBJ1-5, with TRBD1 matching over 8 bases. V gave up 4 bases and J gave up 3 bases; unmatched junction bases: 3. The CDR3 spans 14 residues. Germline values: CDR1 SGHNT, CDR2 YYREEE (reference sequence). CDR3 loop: CASSQDRDNQPQHF. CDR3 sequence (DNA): TGTGCCAGCAGCCAGGACAGGGACAATCAGCCCCAGCATTTT.

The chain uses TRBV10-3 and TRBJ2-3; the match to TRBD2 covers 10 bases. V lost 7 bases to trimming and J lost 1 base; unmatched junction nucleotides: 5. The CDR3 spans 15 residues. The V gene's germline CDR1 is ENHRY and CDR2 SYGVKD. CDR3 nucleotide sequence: TGTGCCATCACTCAAGCGGGAGGGCGCACAGATACGCAGTATTTT. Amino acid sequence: CAITQAGGRTDTQYF.

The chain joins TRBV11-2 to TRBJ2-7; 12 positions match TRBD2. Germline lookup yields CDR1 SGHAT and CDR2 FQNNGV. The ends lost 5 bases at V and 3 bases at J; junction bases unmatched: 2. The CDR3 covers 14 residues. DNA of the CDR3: TGTGCCAGCAGCCCGGGACTAGCGGGCTACGAGCAGTACTTC. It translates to CASSPGLAGYEQYF.